The clone carrying this T cell receptor beta chain was counted many times. Its antigen is undetermined. From the germline J gene comes the end of the CDR3, since the read stops 3 residues before it. Trimming cost V 6 bases and J 2 bases, with 16 bases left between them. Germline V gene data show CDR1 as MRHNA and CDR2 as SNTAGT. CDR3 length equals 15 residues. This specimen comes from a study of T cell clonality in common variable immunodeficiency. Assay used: immunoSEQ multiplex PCR; TCRdb lists only in-frame clones, some missing. The sample is made up of 40,000 to 45,000 clones, none counted only once. Points from the study as a whole: Reportedly, TCR beta sequences from common variable immunodeficiency showed fewer deletions and N-nucleotide insertions.

Sequencing input: peripheral blood mononuclear cells. The TCR originated in a person aged 18 to 75 in good health. The genes are TRBV6-4 and TRBJ1-1; a possible D gene is TRBD1 (5 bases). The sequenced CDR3 bases are TGTGCCAGCAGCAAGACAGAAGACACAAACACTGAA. This gives the protein CASSKTEDTNTE. The complete CDR3 protein is CASSKTEDTNTEAFF.